Listed below are T cell receptor beta chains from one sample, sequenced in a study of technical replicates of blood from a few donors. Using immunoSEQ multiplex PCR, the repertoire was profiled, and TCRdb retains in-frame clones only, with some absent. The sample holds some 11,000 clones; around 93% are singletons and the top ten take roughly 7.2%. The sequenced sample consisted of PBMCs. The receptors here all came from a human donor in good health. The CDR3 runs from the conserved cysteine through the conserved F or W. A D gene is named only where the DNA matches it firmly.

V	J	D	CDR3
TRBV6-1	TRBJ1-2	-	CASSDTQDSVYGYTF
TRBV19	TRBJ2-7	TRBD2	CASSIDLAGGTDEQYF
TRBV5-8	TRBJ2-7	-	CASSSQTALSEQYF
TRBV7-8	TRBJ1-2	TRBD1	CASSLLRDRGYGYTF
TRBV7-3	TRBJ2-7	-	CASSHTTGPGAYEQYF
TRBV27	TRBJ2-7	TRBD1	CASSPTGAGEQYF
TRBV6-5	TRBJ2-4	-	CASSNTGQPMNIQYF
TRBV7-9	TRBJ1-1	TRBD1	CASSLMTGEVEAFF
TRBV18	TRBJ1-4	TRBD1	CASFGTGNEKLFF
TRBV5-8	TRBJ1-5	-	CASSLGGQMNQPQHF
TRBV2	TRBJ1-5	TRBD1	CASSPGQGQSPQHF
TRBV28	TRBJ2-7	-	CASSLWEPPYEQYF
TRBV6-5	TRBJ2-1	-	CASSFRIGANNEQFF
TRBV25-1	TRBJ1-1	TRBD1	CASSRNRGDMNTEAFF
TRBV28	TRBJ1-2	-	CASSLGAVTDGYTF
TRBV19	TRBJ2-7	-	CASSPGQSLYEQYF
TRBV5-5	TRBJ1-1	-	CASSLEGAGNTEAFF
TRBV5-1	TRBJ1-2	-	CASSLSGDGYTF
TRBV7-3	TRBJ2-2	TRBD2	CASSPGVAGGTGELFF
TRBV27	TRBJ2-7	TRBD1	CASSPRDRAYEQYF
TRBV5-4	TRBJ2-5	TRBD1	CASSLGQGETQYF
TRBV18	TRBJ1-1	-	CASSPTVGAAEAFF
TRBV5-6	TRBJ2-7	-	CASSFGQGRYEQYF
TRBV28	TRBJ1-2	-	CASSPGEYGYTF
TRBV19	TRBJ1-5	TRBD1	CASSSTGGNQPQHF
TRBV6-1	TRBJ2-7	-	CASTPAGYEQYF
TRBV7-9	TRBJ1-2	TRBD1	CASSGTGTNYGYTF
TRBV4-1	TRBJ2-5	-	CASSQGSFDRGGRGGETQYF
TRBV27	TRBJ2-2	-	CASSLLRANTGELFF
TRBV19	TRBJ1-2	-	CASSGDLSGGMGGYTF
TRBV19	TRBJ2-7	-	CASSTPRGPPYEQYF
TRBV28	TRBJ2-7	-	CASSFGGQGEQYF
TRBV5-6	TRBJ2-2	TRBD1	CASSGTGFTGELFF
TRBV5-1	TRBJ1-4	-	CASSLWGQFNEKLFF
TRBV5-1	TRBJ1-2	-	CASSLAALNYGYTF
TRBV5-6	TRBJ2-3	-	CASSLLAPDTQYF
TRBV15	TRBJ2-1	TRBD1	CATSRSRDRVDNEQFF
TRBV29-1	TRBJ1-1	-	CSVPRVGSEAFF
TRBV4-2	TRBJ2-6	TRBD1	CASSQAGQGASGANVLTF
TRBV9	TRBJ2-1	-	CASSQTYNEQFF
TRBV7-8	TRBJ2-3	-	CASSLTGVTDTQYF
TRBV7-9	TRBJ2-7	TRBD1	CASSPGQAGYEQYF
TRBV6-5	TRBJ1-2	TRBD1	CASSYSQGALNGYTF
TRBV30	TRBJ2-2	-	CACTYWNTGELFF
TRBV28	TRBJ1-2	TRBD1	CASSLGTGRGYTF
TRBV6-5	TRBJ2-7	TRBD2	CASSLAGGAYEQYF
TRBV4-1	TRBJ2-7	TRBD1	CASSQDWRDRPSSYEQYF